The 15 T cell receptor beta chains presented below share a single source sample, sequenced in a study of blood T cell repertoires in COVID-19. Produced via immunoSEQ multiplex PCR; TCRdb's table is partial and in-frame only. The sample contains about 63,000 clones, 84% of which appear only once. Sequenced material: peripheral blood. The receptors were sampled from a human donor in a cohort sampled during active COVID-19.

CDR3 nucleotides: TGTGCCAGCAGTATGGCTAGCGTCCGTAGCATTCAGTACTTC. Translation: CASSMASVRSIQYF. The chain carries TRBV6-5 and TRBJ2-4; tentatively, D is TRBD2 (6 bases). CDR1 is MNHEY, CDR2 SVGAGI, per germline. This CDR3 region has 14 residues. V lost 5 bases and J 9 bases, leaving 17 bases between the germline ends.

The chain combines TRBV4-1 with TRBJ2-3; 8 bases match TRBD2. The CDR3 spans 16 residues. The germline gives CDR1 MGHRA, CDR2 YSYEKL. Unmatched junction bases numbered 7, after V lost 3 bases and J lost 2 bases. CDR3 coding DNA: TGCGCCAGCAGCCATCTTATAGCGGGAAACACAGATACGCAGTATTTT. It specifies CASSHLIAGNTDTQYF.

This clone has only a few counts. The J gene is TRBJ2-7, the V gene TRBV27; D perhaps matches TRBD1 (6 bases). The germline CDR1 and CDR2 sequences are MNHEY and SMNVEV (reference sequence). The V and J ends lost 8 bases and 4 bases respectively, with 15 bases between them. This CDR3 comprises 13 residues. The CDR3 region is CASGEQGSYEQYF. CDR3 nucleotides: TGTGCCAGCGGCGAACAGGGAAGTTACGAGCAGTACTTC.

This clone was counted a single time. The chain recombines TRBV3-1 (or the pseudogene TRBV3-2) with TRBJ2-7; 8 nucleotides agree with TRBD1. The CDR3 loop spans 18 amino acids. With 3 bases clipped from V and 4 bases from J, the junction kept 17 bases outside the gene matches. Per germline, CDR1 LGHDT and CDR2 YNNKEL (reference sequence). In DNA form, the CDR3 reads TGTGCCAGCAGCCATAAAGGGAACGGGCCAGGGGGCCCATACGAGCAGTACTTC. Translation: CASSHKGNGPGGPYEQYF.

The DNA for the CDR3 is TGCGCCAGCAGCCAAGAGACCCAGGCGTCGACCTACGAGCAGTACTTC. This translates into CASSQETQASTYEQYF. The genes are TRBV4-1 and TRBJ2-7; D call uncertain. The CDR3 runs to 16 residues. CDR1 and CDR2 (germline): MGHRA, YSYEKL. V dropped 0 bases and J dropped 2 bases, with 14 bases sitting between them.

This clone came up a few times. The chain carries TRBV4-3 and TRBJ1-1; D not certain. V lost 4 bases and J 0 bases, leaving 9 bases between the germline ends. Germline CDR1 is LGHNA and CDR2 is YSLEER. The CDR3 has 14 amino acids. The CDR3 protein is CASSRSVMNTEAFF. The CDR3 region has the DNA TGCGCCAGCAGCCGTTCGGTCATGAACACTGAAGCTTTCTTT.

This clone was counted between two and nine times. The CDR3 spells CASGTSLSGANVLTF. DNA of the CDR3: TGTGCCAGCGGGACATCCCTCTCTGGGGCCAACGTCCTGACTTTC. V gene TRBV6-6 combines with J gene TRBJ2-6; TRBD1 is a possible D gene (6 bases). This CDR3 spans 15 amino acids. The germline CDR1 and CDR2 sequences are MNHNY and SVGAGI (reference sequence). V was shortened by 8 bases and J by 0 bases, with 11 bases between the two germline ends.

This chain uses TRBV9 with TRBJ1-5, with 7 bases that match TRBD1. CDR1 is SGDLS and CDR2 is YYNGEE in the germline V gene. The V and J ends lost 0 bases and 5 bases, in that order; junction bases with no gene match: 5. The CDR3 totals 15 residues. In DNA, the CDR3 is TGTGCCAGCAGCGTAGGGGACAGTCGGCATCAGCCCCAGCATTTT. This encodes CASSVGDSRHQPQHF.

The J gene is TRBJ1-1, the V gene TRBV7-3, with D possibly matching TRBD1 (6 bases). This CDR3 region has 16 residues. V shed 5 bases and J shed 5 bases, with 21 bases lying between them. The germline V gene encodes CDR1 SGHTA and CDR2 FQGTGA. The CDR3, as DNA: TGTGCCAGCAGCCCCGCAGGCGTGCAGGGGCGAACTGAAGCTTTCTTT. This gives the protein CASSPAGVQGRTEAFF.

The chain links TRBV6-6 to TRBJ2-3, with D possibly TRBD2 on 6 matching bases. CDR1 is MNHNY and CDR2 is SVGAGI in the germline V gene (reference sequence). The V end was cut by 5 bases, the J end by 4 bases, with 16 bases between. The CDR3 has 15 amino acids. The CDR3 nucleotides read TGTGCCAGCAGTCCCGGGAGAGGAGGCGCAGATACGCAGTATTTT. It yields the protein CASSPGRGGADTQYF.

This clone was recorded a few times. This chain links TRBV10-1 with TRBJ2-3; 7 bases match TRBD1. CDR3 size: 13 residues. Germline V gene data show CDR1 as WNHNN and CDR2 as SYGVQD (reference sequence). The ends lost 2 bases at V and 6 bases at J; junction bases unmatched: 2. CDR3 DNA: TGCGCCAGCAGTGAGGCAGGGGGTGATACGCAGTATTTT. Its protein product is CASSEAGGDTQYF.

The V gene is TRBV9, the J gene TRBJ2-2; no firm D call. Germline CDR1 and CDR2: SGDLS and YYNGEE. The CDR3 totals 12 residues. The V end lost 5 bases, the J end lost 6 bases, and 8 bases lay between the germline ends. CDR3 residues: CASRAKPGELFF. In DNA, the CDR3 is TGTGCCAGCAGAGCCAAGCCCGGGGAGCTGTTTTTT.

The DNA of the CDR3 is TGTGCCAGCTCACCGGACAGGGCGAACACTGAAGCTTTCTTT. It is translated as CASSPDRANTEAFF. V usage is TRBV18 and J usage is TRBJ1-1; the match to TRBD1 covers 8 bases. Germline CDR1 is KGHSH and CDR2 is LQKENI. V was clipped by 3 bases and J by 1 base; unmatched bases: 1. This CDR3 contains 14 residues.

This chain uses TRBV19 with TRBJ1-5, with D perhaps TRBD1 (5 bases). CDR3 length equals 13 residues. Looked up from germline, CDR1 is LNHDA and CDR2 is SQIVND (reference sequence). V gave up 3 bases and J gave up 3 bases, with 6 bases separating them. For the CDR3, the DNA is TGTGCCAGTAGTATGACAGTCAATCAGCCCCAGCATTTT. Its protein is CASSMTVNQPQHF.

The gene calls are TRBV9 and TRBJ1-2; possibly TRBD1 for D (5 bases). V lost 4 bases, J lost 5 bases, and 21 bases lay in between. The germline V gene has CDR1 SGDLS and CDR2 YYNGEE. The CDR3 length is 16 residues. The CDR3 sequence: CASSSEKTGEGYGYTF. As DNA, the CDR3 is TGTGCCAGCAGCTCGGAAAAGACTGGGGAGGGGTATGGCTACACCTTC.